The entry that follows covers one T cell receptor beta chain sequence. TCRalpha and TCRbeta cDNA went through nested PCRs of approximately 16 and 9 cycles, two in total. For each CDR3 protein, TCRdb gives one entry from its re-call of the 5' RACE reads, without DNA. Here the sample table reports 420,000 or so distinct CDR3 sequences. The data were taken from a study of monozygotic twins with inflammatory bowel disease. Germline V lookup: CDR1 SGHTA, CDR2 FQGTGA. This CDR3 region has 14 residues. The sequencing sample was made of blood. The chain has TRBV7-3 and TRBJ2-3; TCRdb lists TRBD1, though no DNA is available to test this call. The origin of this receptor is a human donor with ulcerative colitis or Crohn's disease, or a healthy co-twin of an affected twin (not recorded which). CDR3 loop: CASSLGGAQDTQYF.